A selection of T cell receptor beta chains follows, all from one sample in a study of technical replicates of blood from a few donors. TCRdb keeps only in-frame clones here, not all; method: immunoSEQ multiplex PCR. Of 55,000 to 75,000 clones detected, roughly 86% appear once; the ten largest clones hold around 5.1%. The sequencing sample was made of PBMCs. The receptors originated from a human donor in good health. Some clones in this sample may be carry-over from other donors' samples. Each CDR3 is given without its conserved first and last residue. Fields, in order: CDR3 protein, V gene.

CDR3 protein: ASRRNTEAF
V gene: TRBV5-1

CDR3 protein: SVVSHAFEGYT
V gene: TRBV29-1

CDR3 protein: SVTGSYGYT
V gene: TRBV29-1

CDR3 protein: ASSGQGGYLGAF
V gene: TRBV6-1

CDR3 protein: ASSQKPGLAEETQY
V gene: TRBV4-2

CDR3 protein: ASSLGGGGGNEQF
V gene: TRBV5-1

CDR3 protein: ASSLGSAGNYGYT
V gene: TRBV7-9

CDR3 protein: AWSLGTRTNQPQH
V gene: TRBV30

CDR3 protein: ASSPDRGQGRAF
V gene: TRBV9

CDR3 protein: ASSETGQGNYGYT
V gene: TRBV6-1

CDR3 protein: ASSQGGGDRIYGYT
V gene: TRBV4-1

CDR3 protein: ASNKWGVNEQF
V gene: TRBV19

CDR3 protein: ASSLDPGQGSNEQF
V gene: TRBV7-2

CDR3 protein: ASRTTGFEQY
V gene: TRBV6-6

CDR3 protein: ASSQDGGGAADTQY
V gene: TRBV4-2